The rows below give T cell receptor beta chains drawn from one sample of a study of siplizumab effects on memory and regulatory T cells. Some clones are missing from TCRdb's copy, which holds only in-frame ones; the method was immunoSEQ multiplex PCR. The profile shows some 100,000 clones, 92% of them singletons. The specimen was Tregs sorted from blood. All receptors come from a human donor in good health. The CDR3 runs from the conserved cysteine through the conserved F or W.

V	CDR3
TRBV11-2	CASSRREPVWAQYF
TRBV20-1	CSARKNTEAFF
TRBV11-3	CASSLGGAWTDTQYF
TRBV6-5	CASRPSGITDTQYF
TRBV9	CASSPNLRADTQYF
TRBV6-1	CAGRVGQNYGYTF
TRBV5-1	CASSLYRGYEQYF
TRBV15	CATSKGQGDQPQHF
TRBV5-1	CASIDRGPTSNEKLFF
TRBV6-1	CASSETSGGYEQYF
TRBV19	CASTPWRGNQPQHF
TRBV10-1	CASSLQGAVEQYF
TRBV6-1	CASSGLAGGYEQYF
TRBV5-5	CASSPTGQGPSSYNEQFF
TRBV6-5	CASSYSRVGNTIYF
TRBV30	CAWTTGQGAGNTEAFF
TRBV5-1	CASSWTGDSGNTIYF